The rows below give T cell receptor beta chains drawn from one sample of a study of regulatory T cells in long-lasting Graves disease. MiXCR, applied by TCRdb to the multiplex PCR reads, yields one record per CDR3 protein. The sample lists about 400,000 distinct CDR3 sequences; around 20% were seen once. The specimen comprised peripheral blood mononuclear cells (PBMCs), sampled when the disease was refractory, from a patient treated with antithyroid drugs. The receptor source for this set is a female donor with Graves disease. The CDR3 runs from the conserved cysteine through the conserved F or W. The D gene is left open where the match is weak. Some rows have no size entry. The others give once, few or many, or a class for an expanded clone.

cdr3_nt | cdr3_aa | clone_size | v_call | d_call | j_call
TGTGCCAGCAGTGGAACAGATAATTCACCCCTCCACTTT | CASSGTDNSPLHF | few | TRBV6-1 | - | TRBJ1-6
TGTGCCAGCAGCCAAGATTGGGCCTTCAATCAGCCCCAGCATTTT | CASSQDWAFNQPQHF | - | TRBV4-2 | - | TRBJ1-5
TGCAGTGCTAGAAGAAACGCGGGAGTGGGAGGAGAGACCCAGTACTTC | CSARRNAGVGGETQYF | many | TRBV20-1 | TRBD2 | TRBJ2-5
TGTGCCACCAGAGCGACTAGCGAATCCTACGAGCAGTACTTC | CATRATSESYEQYF | - | TRBV15 | TRBD2 | TRBJ2-7
TGCGCCAGCAGCTTGATGAGGACTAGCTTGGGCACCGGGGAGCTGTTTTTT | CASSLMRTSLGTGELFF | many | TRBV5-1 | TRBD2 | TRBJ2-2
TGTGCCTGGAGTACCGGGACAGGGGATGCTGAAGCTTTCTTT | CAWSTGTGDAEAFF | many | TRBV30 | TRBD1 | TRBJ1-1
TGTGCCAGCAGTTACTCGAGAGTTAACTATGGCTACACCTTC | CASSYSRVNYGYTF | many | TRBV6-5 | - | TRBJ1-2
TGTGCCACCAGTGATCCGGGACAGGGCTACGAGCAGTACTTC | CATSDPGQGYEQYF | many | TRBV24-1 | TRBD1 | TRBJ2-7
TGTGCCAGCACGGACCTTGACAGGTCACTGGCAGTGAATGAGCAGTACTTC | CASTDLDRSLAVNEQYF | many | TRBV12-3/TRBV12-4 | - | TRBJ2-7
TGTGCCAGCAGTGGATCCAACGGGACAGGGGGCCGGAATGAGCAGTTCTTC | CASSGSNGTGGRNEQFF | - | TRBV6-1 | TRBD1 | TRBJ2-1
TGTGCCAGCAGTCAAGGGACAGCCGGGTCCGGGGAGCTGTTTTTT | CASSQGTAGSGELFF | - | TRBV5-5 | TRBD1 | TRBJ2-2
TGTGCCAGCAGTCCCTATGTTGCCGGGACTACCTCTTACGAGCAGTACTTC | CASSPYVAGTTSYEQYF | - | TRBV7-9 | TRBD2 | TRBJ2-7
TGTGCCAGCAGCCAAGGGGCGCAAATGAGCGAGCAGTACTTC | CASSQGAQMSEQYF | many | TRBV4-2 | - | TRBJ2-7
TGTGCCAGCAGTCCGGGACTAGCGGGAGCCCCAGGGGAGACCCAGTACTTC | CASSPGLAGAPGETQYF | once | TRBV28 | TRBD2 | TRBJ2-5
TGTGCCAGCAAGGATACAGGGGGCAAGGGCTCACCCCTCCACTTT | CASKDTGGKGSPLHF | few | TRBV6-1 | TRBD1 | TRBJ1-6